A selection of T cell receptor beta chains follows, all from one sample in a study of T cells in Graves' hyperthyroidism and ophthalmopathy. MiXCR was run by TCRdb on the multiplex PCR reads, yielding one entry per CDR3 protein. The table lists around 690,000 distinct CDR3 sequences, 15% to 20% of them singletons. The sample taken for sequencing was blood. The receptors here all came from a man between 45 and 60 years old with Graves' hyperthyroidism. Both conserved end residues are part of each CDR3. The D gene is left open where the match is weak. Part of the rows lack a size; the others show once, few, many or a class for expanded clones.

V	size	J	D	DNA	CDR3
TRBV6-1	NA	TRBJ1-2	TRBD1	TGTGCCAGCAGTGTGGACAGGTCCTATGGCTACACCTTC	CASSVDRSYGYTF
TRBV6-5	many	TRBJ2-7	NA	TGTGCCAGCAGTTACACACTAGAATACGAGCAGTACTTC	CASSYTLEYEQYF
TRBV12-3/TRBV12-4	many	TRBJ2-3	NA	TGTGCCAGCAGTTTAGGCGTCCCAGATACGCAGTATTTT	CASSLGVPDTQYF
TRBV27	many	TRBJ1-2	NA	TGTGCCAGCAGCCGACAGGCCTATGGGTATGGCTACACCTTC	CASSRQAYGYGYTF
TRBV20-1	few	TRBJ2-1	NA	TGCAGTGCTACCTGGTGGGAGGAAGCAAACAATGAGCAGTTCTTC	CSATWWEEANNEQFF
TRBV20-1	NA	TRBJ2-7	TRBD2	TGCAGTGCTACCCTGGGGGGGTCTCGGAGAACCTACGAGCAGTACTTC	CSATLGGSRRTYEQYF
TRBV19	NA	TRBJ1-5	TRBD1	TGTGCCAGTAGTGTCACGGGACAGGCAGATAGCAATCAGCCCCAGCATTTT	CASSVTGQADSNQPQHF
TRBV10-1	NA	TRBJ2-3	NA	TGCGCCAGCAGTGGGGAGTATAAGCCAGATACGCAGTATTTT	CASSGEYKPDTQYF
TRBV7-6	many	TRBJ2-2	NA	TGTGCCAGCAGCCCCCGGAGCACCGGGGAGCTGTTTTTT	CASSPRSTGELFF
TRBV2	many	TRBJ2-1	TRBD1	TGTGCCAGCAGTGACAGGACAGGGAAACATGAGCAGTTCTTC	CASSDRTGKHEQFF
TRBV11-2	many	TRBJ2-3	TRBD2	TGTGCCAGCAGCCCAAGACTAGCGCAAAGGATGGACCACACAGATACGCAGTATTTT	CASSPRLAQRMDHTDTQYF
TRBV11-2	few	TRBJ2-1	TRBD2	TGTGCCAGCAGTTCAATCGGGACTAGCGGGAGGGCCATCTACAATGAGCAGTTCTTC	CASSSIGTSGRAIYNEQFF
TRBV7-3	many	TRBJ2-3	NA	TGTGCCAGCAGCTTATTTGCTAGCACAGATACGCAGTATTTT	CASSLFASTDTQYF
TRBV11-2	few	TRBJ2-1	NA	TGTGCCACGTCTAGGGGGAGGGCCGATGAGCAGTTCTTC	CATSRGRADEQFF
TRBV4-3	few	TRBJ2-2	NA	TGCGCCAGCAGCCAGCTAGTCGGGAGAGGGAACGCCGGGGAGCTGTTTTTT	CASSQLVGRGNAGELFF
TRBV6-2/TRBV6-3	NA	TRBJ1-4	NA	TGTGCCAGCAGCCCCAGGGGAGGCGATGAAAAACTGCTTTTT	CASSPRGGDEKLLF
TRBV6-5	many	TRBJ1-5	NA	TGTGCCAGCAGTTACGAAAATCACAATCAGCCCCAGCATTTT	CASSYENHNQPQHF
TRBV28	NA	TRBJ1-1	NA	TGTGCCAGCAGTCCAAGACAGAAACTACTCGAAGCTTTCTTT	CASSPRQKLLEAFF
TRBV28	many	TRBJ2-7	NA	TGTGCCAGCAGTTTATCTGGGGACATAATAATTCGGGTCCACGAGCAGTACTTC	CASSLSGDIIIRVHEQYF
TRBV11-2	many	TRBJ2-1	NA	TGTGCCAGCAGCACATACAGGGAGCAGTTCTTC	CASSTYREQFF
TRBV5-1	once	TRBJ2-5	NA	TGCGCCAGCAGCGTCCAAGAGTCCCAGTACTTC	CASSVQESQYF
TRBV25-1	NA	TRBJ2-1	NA	TGTGCCAGCAGTTGGTGGGAGACGGGCGGAGACAATGAGCAGTTCTTC	CASSWWETGGDNEQFF
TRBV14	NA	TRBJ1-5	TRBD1	TGTGCCAGCAGTAGGACAGGGGCTGATCAGCCCCAGCATTTT	CASSRTGADQPQHF
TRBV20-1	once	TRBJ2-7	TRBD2	TGCAGTGCTAGGCTTACTAGCGGGGGTGAGCAGTACTTC	CSARLTSGGEQYF